Each of the 8 T cell receptor beta chains below was sequenced from the same sample in a study of blood T cells in healthy people across ages. Primed by a sample-barcoded 5' primer and a J-beta primer mix, a second PCR proceeded for roughly 6 to 12 cycles. TCRdb recomputed calls from the 5' RACE reads with MiXCR, one row per CDR3 protein. The sample lists about 510,000 distinct CDR3 sequences, roughly a quarter occurring once. The sample was also linked to a second study, of T cells of mothers and their children.

The specimen was blood. The origin of the receptors is a boy under 10 years old in good health.

There are a few counts of this clonotype. V is TRBV5-6 and J is TRBJ2-5, with 8 bases aligning to TRBD2. The J call may be wrong; the DNA end is better matched by TRBJ2-1. This CDR3 comprises 17 residues. Looked up from germline, CDR1 is SGHDT and CDR2 is YYEEEE. CDR3 in amino acids: CASSLEVGTRASNEQFF. Here the CDR3 DNA reads TGTGCCAGCAGCTTGGAGGTGGGGACTAGAGCTTCGAATGAGCAGTTCTTC.

This sequence joins TRBV20-1 and TRBJ1-5, with D maybe TRBD1 (5 bases). The CDR3 has 14 residues. Germline-derived CDR1 and CDR2 are DFQATT and SNEGSKA (reference sequence). Trimming took 2 bases from V and 2 from J, leaving 10 bases between them. The CDR3 DNA is TGCAGTGCTAGAATTGGAGGGGGCAATCAGCCCCAGCATTTT. It translates to CSARIGGGNQPQHF.

This clonotype was seen only a few times. The gene calls are TRBV27 and TRBJ2-5; 11 bases align to TRBD2. The J call is uncertain, as TRBJ2-1 better fits the DNA end. Germline loops: CDR1 MNHEY, CDR2 SMNVEV (reference sequence). This CDR3 has 18 residues. The CDR3 is CASSLETFGLAGGGEQFF. The CDR3 nucleotides are TGTGCCAGCAGCCTTGAGACCTTTGGGCTAGCGGGAGGCGGTGAGCAGTTCTTC.

The sample holds a few counts of this clonotype. The CDR3 DNA reads TGTGCCAGCAGCGGGGATGGGAGAGAGACCCAGTACTTC. Protein: CASSGDGRETQYF. The gene calls are TRBV7-3 and TRBJ2-5; D perhaps matches TRBD2 (5 bases). Germline CDR1 and CDR2: SGHTA and FQGTGA. The V gene lost 5 bases and the J gene lost 4 bases, with 11 bases spanning the gap. The CDR3 sequence is 13 residues long.

This clonotype occurred a few times. V gene TRBV3-1 combines with J gene TRBJ2-5; D gene ambiguous. V lost 1 base and J 2 bases, leaving 8 bases between the germline ends. CDR3 length: 14 residues. Germline V CDR1 and CDR2: LGHDT, YNNKEL (reference sequence). The CDR3 here is CASSQVGIQETQYF. The DNA of the CDR3 is TGTGCCAGCAGCCAAGTGGGTATACAAGAGACCCAGTACTTC.

The J gene is TRBJ2-2, the V gene TRBV11-2, with 9 bases identical to TRBD1. Per the germline V gene, CDR1 is SGHAT and CDR2 is FQNNGV. J was trimmed by 6 bases and V by 3 bases; bases with no gene match: 8. The CDR3 spans 16 residues. For the CDR3, the DNA is TGTGCCAGCAGCTTTTTCGGACAGGGGATGGCCGGGGAGCTGTTTTTT. Its translation: CASSFFGQGMAGELFF.

This clonotype was seen ten or more times. The chain has TRBV7-9 and TRBJ2-7; TRBD2 aligns across 7 bases. Trimming cost V 1 base and J 2 bases; bases outside gene matches: 2. The germline CDR1 and CDR2 sequences are SEHNR and FQNEAQ (reference sequence). The CDR3 runs to 14 residues. The CDR3 DNA follows: TGTGCCAGCAGCTTAGGACGGGAGGCCTACGAGCAGTACTTC. Translating it yields CASSLGREAYEQYF.

The chain couples TRBV29-1 to TRBJ2-1; 12 bases are shared with TRBD1. V trimming: 4 bases; J trimming: 5 bases; junction bases outside the gene matches: 3. The CDR3 spans 14 residues. From germline, CDR1 is SQVTM and CDR2 ANQGSEA. CDR3 residues: CSVGGQGADNEQFF. CDR3 DNA: TGCAGCGTTGGGGGACAGGGGGCGGACAATGAGCAGTTCTTC.